This record looks at one T cell receptor beta chain sequence and its context. The data belong to a study of cytomegalovirus exposure and HLA in healthy donors. The PCR was carried out with 60 Vbeta primers and 13 Jbeta primers. The assay was immunoSEQ multiplex PCR, and TCRdb's table has in-frame clones only and misses some. There are approximately 53,000 clones in the sample; roughly 80% occur only once, and 2.5% to 3% lies in the top ten. CDR1 SGHRS and CDR2 YFSETQ come from the germline V gene. The length of the CDR3 is 15 residues. V lost 5 bases to trimming and J lost 2 bases, with 14 bases between them.

This chain links TRBV5-1 with TRBJ2-1; D is possibly TRBD2 (7 bases). Sequenced input: PBMCs. The receptor's source is a middle-aged woman in good health and CMV-seropositive. CDR3 sequence: CASRKGGGTYNEQFF. CDR3 DNA: TGCGCCAGCAGGAAGGGGGGAGGGACCTACAATGAGCAGTTCTTC.